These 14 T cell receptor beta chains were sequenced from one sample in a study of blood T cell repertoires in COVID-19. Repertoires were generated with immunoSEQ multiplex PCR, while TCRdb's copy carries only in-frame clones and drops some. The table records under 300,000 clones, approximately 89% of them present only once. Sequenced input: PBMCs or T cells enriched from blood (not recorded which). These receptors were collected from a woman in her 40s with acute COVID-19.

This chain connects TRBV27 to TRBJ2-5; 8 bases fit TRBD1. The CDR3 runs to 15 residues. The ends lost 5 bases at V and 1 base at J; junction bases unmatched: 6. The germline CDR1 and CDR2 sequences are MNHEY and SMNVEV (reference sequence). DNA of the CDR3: TGTGCCAGCAGTAGGACAGGGCGCCGCCAAGAGACCCAGTACTTC. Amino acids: CASSRTGRRQETQYF.

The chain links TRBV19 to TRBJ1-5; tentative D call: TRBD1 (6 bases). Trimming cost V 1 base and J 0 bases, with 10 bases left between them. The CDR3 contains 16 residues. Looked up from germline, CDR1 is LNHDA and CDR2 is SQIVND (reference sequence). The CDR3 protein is CASSIVTGGSNQPQHF. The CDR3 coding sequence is TGTGCCAGTAGTATAGTGACAGGAGGTAGCAATCAGCCCCAGCATTTT.

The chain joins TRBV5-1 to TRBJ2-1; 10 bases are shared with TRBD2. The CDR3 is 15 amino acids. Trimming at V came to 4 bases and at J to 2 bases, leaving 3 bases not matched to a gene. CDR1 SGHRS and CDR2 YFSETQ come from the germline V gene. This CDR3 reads CASSQLAGPYNEQFF. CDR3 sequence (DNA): TGCGCCAGCAGCCAACTAGCGGGGCCCTACAATGAGCAGTTCTTC.

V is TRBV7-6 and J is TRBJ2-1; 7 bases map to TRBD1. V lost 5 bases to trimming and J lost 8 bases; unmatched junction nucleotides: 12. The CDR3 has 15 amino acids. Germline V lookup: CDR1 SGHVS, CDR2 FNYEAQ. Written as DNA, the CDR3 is TGTGCCAGCAGCCCCGAGACAGGGCGTTCGGATGAGCAGTTCTTC. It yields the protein CASSPETGRSDEQFF. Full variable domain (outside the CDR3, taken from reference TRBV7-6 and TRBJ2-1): GAGVSQSPRYKVTKRGQDVALRCDPISGHVSLYWYRQALGQGPEFLTYFNYEAQQDKSGLPNDRFSAERPEGSISTLTIQRTEQRDSAMYRCASSPETGRSDEQFFGPGTRLTVL.

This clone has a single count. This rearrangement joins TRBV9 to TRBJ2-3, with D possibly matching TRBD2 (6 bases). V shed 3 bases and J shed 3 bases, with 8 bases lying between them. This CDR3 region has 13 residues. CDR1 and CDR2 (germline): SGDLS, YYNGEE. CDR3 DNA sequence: TGTGCCAGCAGCGCCGGGAGTACAGATACGCAGTATTTT. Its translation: CASSAGSTDTQYF.

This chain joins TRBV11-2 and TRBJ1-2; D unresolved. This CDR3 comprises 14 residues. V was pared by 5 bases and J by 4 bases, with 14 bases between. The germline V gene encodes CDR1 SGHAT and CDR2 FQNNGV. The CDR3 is CASSPDFSGYGYTF. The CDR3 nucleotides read TGTGCCAGCAGCCCGGACTTTTCCGGCTATGGCTACACCTTC.

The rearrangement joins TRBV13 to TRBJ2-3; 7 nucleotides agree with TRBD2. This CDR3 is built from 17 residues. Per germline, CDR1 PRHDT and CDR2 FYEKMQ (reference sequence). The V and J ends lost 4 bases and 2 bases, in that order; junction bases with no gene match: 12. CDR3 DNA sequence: TGTGCCAGCAGCTGGAGGGGAAGCGGGGAAGCCACAGATACGCAGTATTTT. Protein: CASSWRGSGEATDTQYF.

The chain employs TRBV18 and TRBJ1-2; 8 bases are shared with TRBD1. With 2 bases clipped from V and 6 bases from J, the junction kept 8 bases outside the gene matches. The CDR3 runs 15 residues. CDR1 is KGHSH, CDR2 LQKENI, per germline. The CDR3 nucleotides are TGTGCCAGCTCACCAGTACTAGGACAGGGAGATGGCTACACCTTC. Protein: CASSPVLGQGDGYTF.

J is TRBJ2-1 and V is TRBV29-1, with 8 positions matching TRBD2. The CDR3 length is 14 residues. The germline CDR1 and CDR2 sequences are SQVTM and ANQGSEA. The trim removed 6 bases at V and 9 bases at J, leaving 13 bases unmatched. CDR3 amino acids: CSVDPGLGPGEQFF. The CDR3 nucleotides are TGCAGCGTGGACCCGGGACTAGGACCGGGTGAGCAGTTCTTC.

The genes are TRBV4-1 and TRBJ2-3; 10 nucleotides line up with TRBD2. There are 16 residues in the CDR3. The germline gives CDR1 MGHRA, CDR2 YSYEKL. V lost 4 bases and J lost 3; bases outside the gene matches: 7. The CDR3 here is CASSRETSGATDTQYF. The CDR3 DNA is TGCGCCAGCAGCCGGGAAACTAGCGGGGCTACAGATACGCAGTATTTT.

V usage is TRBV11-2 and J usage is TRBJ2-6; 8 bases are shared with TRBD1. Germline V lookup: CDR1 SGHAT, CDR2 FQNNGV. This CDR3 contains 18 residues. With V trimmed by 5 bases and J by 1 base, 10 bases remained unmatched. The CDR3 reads CASSHRQGIASGANVLTF. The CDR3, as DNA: TGTGCCAGCAGCCATCGACAGGGGATCGCGTCTGGGGCCAACGTCCTGACTTTC. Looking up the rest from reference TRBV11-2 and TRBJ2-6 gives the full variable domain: EAGVAQSPRYKIIEKRQSVAFWCNPISGHATLYWYQQILGQGPKLLIQFQNNGVVDDSQLPKDRFSAERLKGVDSTLKIQPAKLEDSAVYLCASSHRQGIASGANVLTFGAGSRLTVL.

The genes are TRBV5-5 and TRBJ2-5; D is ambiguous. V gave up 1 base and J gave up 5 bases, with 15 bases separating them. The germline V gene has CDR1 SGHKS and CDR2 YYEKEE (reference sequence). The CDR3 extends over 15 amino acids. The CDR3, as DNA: TGTGCCAGCAGCTTGTTGCGGCCAGCAGCGGAGACCCAGTACTTC. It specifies CASSLLRPAAETQYF. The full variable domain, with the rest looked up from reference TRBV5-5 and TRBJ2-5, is DAGVTQSPTHLIKTRGQQVTLRCSPISGHKSVSWYQQVLGQGPQFIFQYYEKEERGRGNFPDRFSARQFPNYSSELNVNALLLGDSALYLCASSLLRPAAETQYFGPGTRLLVL.

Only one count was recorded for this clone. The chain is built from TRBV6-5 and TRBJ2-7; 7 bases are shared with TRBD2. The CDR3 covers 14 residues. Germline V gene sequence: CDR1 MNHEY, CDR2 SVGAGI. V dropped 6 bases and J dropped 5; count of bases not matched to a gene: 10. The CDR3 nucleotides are TGTGCCAGCAGCCGGGACTACAATCGGGACGAGCAGTACGTC. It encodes CASSRDYNRDEQYV.

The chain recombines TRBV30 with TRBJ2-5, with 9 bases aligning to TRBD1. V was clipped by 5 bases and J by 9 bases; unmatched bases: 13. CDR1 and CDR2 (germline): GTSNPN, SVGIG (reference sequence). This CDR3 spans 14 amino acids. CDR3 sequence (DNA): TGTGCCTGGGGGGGTGGGACAGGGAAGGTTTCCCAGTACTTC. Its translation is CAWGGGTGKVSQYF.